The 3 T cell receptor beta chains listed next were all sequenced from one sample in a study of control samples from healthy donors and cancer patients. Profiled with immunoSEQ multiplex PCR; TCRdb holds only in-frame clones, not every one. This sample has some 130,000 clones, with more than 85% found just once. The sequenced sample was PBMCs. All receptors come from a man aged 45-65 years with head and neck cancer.

The chain recombines TRBV6-5 with TRBJ1-2; weak D call: TRBD1 (6 bases). Trimming stripped 5 bases from V and 1 base from J, with 11 bases between. In germline, CDR1 is MNHEY, CDR2 SVGAGI. The CDR3 sequence is 14 residues long. The CDR3 DNA follows: TGTGCCAGCAGTCTCAGACAGGTTAACTATGGCTACACCTTC. Its translation: CASSLRQVNYGYTF.

The rearrangement links TRBV5-6 to TRBJ1-5, with a possible D match to TRBD1 (5 bases). Per germline, CDR1 SGHDT and CDR2 YYEEEE. V lost 4 bases to trimming and J lost 3 bases, with 20 bases between them. The CDR3 sequence is 17 residues long. CDR3 residues: CASSPARVKENNQPQHF. The CDR3 DNA is TGTGCCAGCAGCCCCGCCAGGGTGAAGGAAAACAATCAGCCCCAGCATTTT.

The gene calls are TRBV9 and TRBJ1-1; D remains unclear. The V end was cut by 4 bases, the J end by 5 bases, with 12 bases between. Per the germline V gene, CDR1 is SGDLS and CDR2 is YYNGEE. The CDR3 covers 13 residues. Here the CDR3 DNA reads TGTGCCAGCAGCCCAGGTGACGGGACTGAAGCTTTCTTT. Translated, it gives CASSPGDGTEAFF.